Presented here are 17 T cell receptor beta chains from one specimen sequenced in a study of graft-versus-host responses after intestinal transplantation. These TCRs are of unknown antigen specificity. Assay: immunoSEQ multiplex PCR; the TCRdb copy retains only in-frame clones and omits some. The table includes more than 65,000 clones, 90% detected once. Specimen: unstimulated CD8+ T cells sorted from spleen or lymph node cells, collected before intestinal transplant. These receptors were obtained from a human donor who received an intestinal transplant.

This chain connects TRBV7-2 to TRBJ1-3; D remains ambiguous. V gave up 4 bases and J gave up 4 bases, with 11 bases separating them. CDR1 and CDR2 from the germline V gene are SGHTA and FQGNSA. The CDR3 is 14 amino acids. The chain's CDR3 is CASSSEGGGNTIYF. The DNA for the CDR3 is TGTGCCAGCAGCTCTGAGGGTGGGGGAAACACCATATATTTT.

This sequence joins TRBV10-3 and TRBJ1-1, with D perhaps matching TRBD1 (5 bases). The V and J ends lost 5 bases and 8 bases respectively, with 18 bases between them. This CDR3 has 14 amino acids. Germline values: CDR1 ENHRY, CDR2 SYGVKD. The CDR3: CAISSPAGGPEAFF. CDR3 nucleotide sequence: TGTGCCATCAGTAGCCCTGCGGGGGGACCCGAAGCTTTCTTT.

The chain joins TRBV19 to TRBJ1-1, with D possibly being TRBD1 (5 bases). V lost 5 bases and J lost 3, with 10 bases in between. CDR3 size: 13 residues. Germline CDR1 LNHDA, CDR2 SQIVND (reference sequence). The CDR3 bases are TGTGCCAGTAGTGGGGGGGGGTACACTGAAGCTTTCTTT. Protein: CASSGGGYTEAFF.

This chain links TRBV5-6 with TRBJ1-2; 9 bases match TRBD1. Germline V CDR1 and CDR2: SGHDT, YYEEEE. V lost 4 bases, J lost 5 bases, and 3 bases stayed unmatched. The CDR3 has 13 residues. The DNA for the CDR3 is TGTGCCAGCAGCACGGGACAGGGATATGGCTACACCTTC. It encodes CASSTGQGYGYTF.

The genes are TRBV19 and TRBJ2-6, with D unresolved. Germline V gene data show CDR1 as LNHDA and CDR2 as SQIVND (reference sequence). The V and J ends lost 7 bases and 3 bases respectively, with 7 bases between them. The length of the CDR3 is 13 residues. In nucleotides, the CDR3 is TGTGCCAGTATGGGCTTTGGGGCCAACGTCCTGACTTTC. Translating gives CASMGFGANVLTF.

V gene TRBV7-3 combines with J gene TRBJ2-1; 10 bases fit TRBD1. This CDR3 contains 14 residues. With 7 bases clipped from V and 8 bases from J, the junction kept 8 bases outside the gene matches. Germline V CDR1 and CDR2: SGHTA, FQGTGA. The chain's CDR3 is CASTLTGTGDEQFF. CDR3 bases: TGTGCCAGCACCCTAACCGGGACAGGGGATGAGCAGTTCTTC.

This clone was detected only a few times. The CDR3 protein is CASAGTADNEQFF. CDR3 coding DNA: TGTGCCAGCGCGGGGACTGCCGACAATGAGCAGTTCTTC. The J gene is TRBJ2-1, the V gene TRBV6-6; D might be TRBD2 (6 bases). Trimming left V 8 bases short and J 5 bases short, with 13 bases between. Per germline, CDR1 MNHNY and CDR2 SVGAGI (reference sequence). This CDR3 comprises 13 residues.

V and J are TRBV7-8 and TRBJ1-5, with 7 bases fitting TRBD1. The CDR3 loop spans 14 amino acids. Germline V lookup: CDR1 SGHVS, CDR2 FQNEAQ. The trim removed 5 bases at V and 7 bases at J, leaving 8 bases unmatched. The CDR3 sequence is CASSVQGSGQPQHF. Here the CDR3 DNA reads TGTGCCAGCAGCGTACAGGGGAGCGGCCAGCCCCAGCATTTT.

Concerning this clone itself: The sample holds other DNA sequences that translate to the same CDR3. This rearrangement joins TRBV5-6 to TRBJ2-2; 7 nucleotides line up with TRBD1. CDR1 is SGHDT and CDR2 is YYEEEE in the germline V gene. The CDR3 length is 13 residues. V trimming: 2 bases; J trimming: 6 bases; junction bases outside the gene matches: 1. CDR3 residues: CASSLQGPGELFF. For the CDR3, the DNA is TGTGCCAGCAGCTTACAGGGGCCCGGGGAGCTGTTTTTT.

V gene TRBV7-6 combines with J gene TRBJ2-3; D is uncertain. CDR1 is SGHVS, CDR2 FNYEAQ, per germline. V lost 1 base to trimming and J lost 5 bases, with 4 bases between them. The CDR3 totals 12 residues. CDR3 DNA: TGTGCCAGCAGCTTAGGGCTAGATACGCAGTATTTT. Amino acids: CASSLGLDTQYF.

This chain links TRBV21-1 with TRBJ2-2; the listed D gene, TRBD2, was not tested against the DNA. TRBV21-1 is a pseudogene segment. This CDR3 region has 16 residues. As DNA, the CDR3 is TGTGCCAGCAGCAAGGACGGGACTAGCGGAAACGGGGAGCTGTTTTTT. Amino acid sequence: CASSKDGTSGNGELFF.

The rearrangement uses TRBV2 and TRBJ2-5; 7 nucleotides match TRBD2. In germline, CDR1 is SNHLY, CDR2 FYNNEI. V lost 3 bases and J lost 5; bases outside the gene matches: 12. The CDR3 totals 16 residues. This chain's CDR3 is CASSDRSLAAWETQYF. CDR3 sequence (DNA): TGTGCCAGCAGTGATAGGTCTCTAGCGGCCTGGGAGACCCAGTACTTC. Drawing the rest from reference TRBV2 and TRBJ2-5, the complete variable domain is EPEVTQTPSHQVTQMGQEVILRCVPISNHLYFYWYRQILGQKVEFLVSFYNNEISEKSEIFDDQFSVERPDGSNFTLKIRSTKLEDSAMYFCASSDRSLAAWETQYFGPGTRLLVL.

This chain connects TRBV5-1 to TRBJ2-5; 8 nucleotides line up with TRBD1. The end of the DNA fits TRBJ2-7 better, so the J call may be wrong. Germline V gene lookup returns CDR1 SGHRS and CDR2 YFSETQ. The CDR3 is made up of 15 amino acids. CDR3 nucleotides: TGCGCCAGCAGGTATACGACAGGGGTTGCCTACGAGCAGTACTTC. Protein: CASRYTTGVAYEQYF.

The genes are TRBV15 and TRBJ1-5; weak D call: TRBD1 (5 bases). The CDR3 totals 16 residues. Looked up from germline, CDR1 is LNHNV and CDR2 is YYDKDF (reference sequence). V was trimmed by 0 bases and J by 11 bases, leaving 20 bases between them. The CDR3 DNA follows: TGTGCCACCAGCAGAGATTACGAGACAGTCATCGGGTCCCAGCATTTT. Its protein is CATSRDYETVIGSQHF. Filled out from reference TRBV15 and TRBJ1-5, the complete variable domain reads DAMVIQNPRYQVTQFGKPVTLSCSQTLNHNVMYWYQQKSSQAPKLLFHYYDKDFNNEADTPDNFQSRRPNTSFCFLDIRSPGLGDTAMYLCATSRDYETVIGSQHFGDGTRLSIL.

This clone was seen only a few times. V gene TRBV5-6 combines with J gene TRBJ1-1, with D perhaps TRBD1 (5 bases). The CDR3 has 13 residues. Looked up from germline, CDR1 is SGHDT and CDR2 is YYEEEE. V was pared by 3 bases and J by 4 bases, with 10 bases between. CDR3 sequence (DNA): TGTGCCAGCAGCTACCCTGACAGCACTGAAGCTTTCTTT. Translating gives CASSYPDSTEAFF. The full variable domain, in which reference TRBV5-6 and TRBJ1-1 provide the parts outside the CDR3, is DAGVTQSPTHLIKTRGQQVTLRCSPKSGHDTVSWYQQALGQGPQFIFQYYEEEERQRGNFPDRFSGHQFPNYSSELNVNALLLGDSALYLCASSYPDSTEAFFGQGTRLTVV.

The J gene is TRBJ2-3, the V gene TRBV9; tentative D call: TRBD2 (7 bases). Between the trimmed V and J ends, which lost 0 bases and 4 bases, there was a span of 12 bases. Germline V CDR1 and CDR2: SGDLS, YYNGEE. The CDR3 covers 15 residues. CDR3 sequence (DNA): TGTGCCAGCAGCGTAGTAGGGGGGGTGGCAGATACGCAGTATTTT. The encoded protein is CASSVVGGVADTQYF.

The rearrangement joins TRBV25-1 to TRBJ2-3; perhaps TRBD1 as D (5 bases). The ends were cut back, 3 bases at V and 0 bases at J, with 10 bases in the middle. Germline CDR1 is MGHDK and CDR2 is SYGVNS. The CDR3 runs 15 residues. CDR3 residues: CASSEYPGSTDTQYF. In DNA form, the CDR3 reads TGTGCCAGCAGTGAGTACCCAGGGAGCACAGATACGCAGTATTTT.